This TCR beta chain derives from a study of blood T cell repertoires in COVID-19 (dated by TCRdb to 2018 to 2020). Notes on the research overall: The collaborator samples originated in the United States, Italy and Spain and spanned the acute and convalescent phases of COVID-19. Samples came from the ongoing ImmuneRACE study (first 160 participants) plus 1,254 subjects from 6 global collaborators. The dataset comprised deeply sampled blood TCRbeta repertoires from subjects exposed to, actively infected with, or recovered from COVID-19. The material from the prospective study consisted of cDNA or gDNA derived from T cells, B-cell-depleted T cells, or PBMCs. A freely available public database, intended as a resource for researchers studying the immune response to SARS-CoV-2, is where the repertoires were released. HLA class I and class II types, where available, came from metadata supplied by the sample provider rather than from assay-based typing. Nearly every sample came with metadata listing a de-identified subject ID, COVID-19 status, age in years and sex.

Whole blood was collected in K2EDTA tubes by collaborating institutions according to the institutions' own protocols. Collaborator samples were shipped for TCRbeta analysis as frozen whole blood, isolated PBMCs, or DNA extracted from either sample type. General conclusions and limits of the study: Clinical and demographic metadata were provided uncurated, with the amount varying by source and participant.

Between the V and J ends, shortened by 4 bases and 8 bases respectively, the junction contains 15 bases. Reading the germline V gene (reference sequence) gives CDR1 LNHNV and CDR2 YYDKDF. Its CDR3 holds 15 amino acids, cysteine through phenylalanine. The DNA shown is the 45-base CDR3, in frame from base 1. This clone has only a few counts. No antigen is known for it. Base qualities are missing; no much larger clone stands one base away. TCRbeta CDR3 regions were amplified from genomic DNA by means of the immunoSEQ Assay, a bias-controlled multiplex PCR. As for the original processing: The number of nucleated cells in each sample was estimated by amplification of reference gene primers within the assay. To quantify the absolute abundance of each unique TCRbeta CDR3 rearrangement, sequence reads were collapsed and filtered. Productive Simpson clonality was computed per sample as the square root of Simpson's diversity index over productive rearrangements. Not all clones reach the TCRdb copy of this immuneACCESS table, which keeps in-frame sequences only. Checked studies attribute under half of the gap to unresolved V genes and leave the rest unexplained. V and J calls plus clone size are reproduced from that table; the DNA served to infer D and trimming. This sample has tens of thousands of clones in its table, and roughly 80% of those were observed once. The ten largest clones take up roughly a fifth of the sample.

The specimen sequenced was peripheral blood. The sequence came from a woman older than 75 with acute or convalescent COVID-19. The V gene is TRBV15 and the J gene is TRBJ1-6; TRBD1 could be the D gene, as 6 bases match. The DNA sequence reads TGTGCCACCAGCACTGGAAGGGGGTCGGATTCACCCCTCCACTTT. This codes for CATSTGRGSDSPLHF.